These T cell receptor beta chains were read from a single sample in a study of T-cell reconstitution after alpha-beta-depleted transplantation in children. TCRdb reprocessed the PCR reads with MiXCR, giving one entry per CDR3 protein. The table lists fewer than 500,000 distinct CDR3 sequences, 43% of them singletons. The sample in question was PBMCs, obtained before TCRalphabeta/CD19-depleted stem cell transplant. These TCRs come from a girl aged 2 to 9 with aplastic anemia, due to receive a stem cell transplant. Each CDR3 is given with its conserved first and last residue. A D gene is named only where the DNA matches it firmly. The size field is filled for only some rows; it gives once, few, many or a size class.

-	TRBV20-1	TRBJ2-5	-	TGCAGTGCTAGAGTATTACCAGAGACCCAGTACTTC	CSARVLPETQYF
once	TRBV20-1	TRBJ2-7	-	TGCAGTGCCGCTAAGAGTGGAAGCTCCTACGAGCAGTACTTC	CSAAKSGSSYEQYF
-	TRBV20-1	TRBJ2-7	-	TGCAGTGCTAGAGCAGGGAGTTCCTCCTACGAGCAGTACTTC	CSARAGSSSYEQYF
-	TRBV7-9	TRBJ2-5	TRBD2	TGTGCCAGCACCCTTAGTGGTCCCAGCGGGGGAGAGACCCAGTACTTC	CASTLSGPSGGETQYF
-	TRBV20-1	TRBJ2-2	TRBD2	TGCAGCGCACGCCAGTCCGGCGTAGCGGGAGTTACCGGGGAGCTGTTTTTT	CSARQSGVAGVTGELFF
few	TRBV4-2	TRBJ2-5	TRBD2	TGTGCCAGCAGCCAAGGTGAAGCGGGAGGGGAGACCCAGTACTTC	CASSQGEAGGETQYF
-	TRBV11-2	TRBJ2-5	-	TGTGCCAGCAGCCACTTACGGGACACGTCGACCCAGTACTTC	CASSHLRDTSTQYF
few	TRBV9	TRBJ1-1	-	TGTGCCAGCAGCGGGGCGAACACTGAAGCTTTCTTT	CASSGANTEAFF
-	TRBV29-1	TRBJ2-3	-	TGCAGCGCCACAGGGTGGGGCACAGATACGCAGTATTTT	CSATGWGTDTQYF
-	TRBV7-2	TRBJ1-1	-	TGTGCCAGCAGCCATCAGAGGGGTAGTAACACTGAAGCTTTCTTT	CASSHQRGSNTEAFF
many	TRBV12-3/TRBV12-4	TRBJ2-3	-	TGTGCCAGCAGATCCAACGTTAGGGGGTGGCAGTATTTT	CASRSNVRGWQYF
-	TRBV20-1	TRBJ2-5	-	TGCAGTGCTGGGAGGGGGGGAGGAGCAAACGGCGAGACCCAGTACTTC	CSAGRGGGANGETQYF
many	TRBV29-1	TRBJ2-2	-	TGCAGCGTTGAGGAGGACACCGGGGAGCTGTTTTTT	CSVEEDTGELFF
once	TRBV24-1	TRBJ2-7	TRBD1	TGTGCCACCAGTGATGCCCGGGACAGTCCCTACGAGCAGTACTTC	CATSDARDSPYEQYF
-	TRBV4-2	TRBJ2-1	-	TGTGCCAGCAGCCAAGATCCCCGGGCCTCATACTACAATGAGCAGTTCTTC	CASSQDPRASYYNEQFF
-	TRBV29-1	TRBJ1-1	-	TGCAGCGTTCCGGGACCCCTGAACACTGAAGCTTTCTTT	CSVPGPLNTEAFF
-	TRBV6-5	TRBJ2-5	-	TGTGCCAGCAGTTACAATTCGAGGGGTCTACGAGAGACCCAGTACTTC	CASSYNSRGLRETQYF
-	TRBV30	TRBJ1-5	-	TGTGCCTGGAGTAAGCCCCTACAGCCCCAGCATTTT	CAWSKPLQPQHF
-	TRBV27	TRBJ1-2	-	TGTGCCAGCAGTCCTCTCGGGTCACCGAACTATGGCTACACCTTC	CASSPLGSPNYGYTF
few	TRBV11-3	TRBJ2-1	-	TGTGCCAGCAGCCCGTCCTTGGGTTATGAGCAGTTCTTC	CASSPSLGYEQFF
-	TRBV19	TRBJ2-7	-	TGTGCCAGTAGTATGGTGGCAGGGACGGTCCTCGAGCAGTACTTC	CASSMVAGTVLEQYF
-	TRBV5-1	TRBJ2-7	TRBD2	TGCGCCAGCAGCTTGGGAGGGACTAGCGGGAGGGCCGGTTCCTACGAGCAGTACTTC	CASSLGGTSGRAGSYEQYF
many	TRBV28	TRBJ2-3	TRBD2	TGTGCCAGCAGTTTATCTCTAGCGGGAGGGGGAAAGGATACGCAGTATTTT	CASSLSLAGGGKDTQYF
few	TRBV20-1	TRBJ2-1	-	TGCAGTGCTAGAGGCTCAACTTTCACTGAGCAGTTCTTC	CSARGSTFTEQFF
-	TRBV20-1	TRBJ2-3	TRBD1	TGCAGTGCCGACAGGGATAGCACAGATACGCAGTATTTT	CSADRDSTDTQYF
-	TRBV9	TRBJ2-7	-	TGTGCCAGCAGCGTACTTCTTACAGCTAGCCCCTACGAGCAGTACTTC	CASSVLLTASPYEQYF
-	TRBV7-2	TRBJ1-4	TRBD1	TGTGCCAGCACCTCTGGGGGACAGGCAACTAATGAAAAACTGTTTTTT	CASTSGGQATNEKLFF